This TCR beta chain derives from a study of HIV-infected children after antiretroviral therapy interruption. Overall study: Children had CD4+ above 500, viral load below 50 copies/ml, either treatment arm.

Regarding treatment: PENTA 11 planned treatment interruption arm or continuous ART arm. The V end was cut by 6 bases, the J end by 4 bases, with 24 bases between. The CDR3 has 16 amino acids. Germline CDR1 reads DFQATT; CDR2 reads SNEGSKA (reference sequence). Unique molecular identifiers were included in an RNA-based 3' RACE TCR library. A single record per CDR3 protein comes from TCRdb applying MiXCR to the 3' RACE reads. Of approximately 96,000 distinct CDR3 sequences in the sample, less than 7% were seen once. This receptor was identified in a pool of human donors with HIV. The sequencing here drew on CD45RA+ CD4+ T cells from PBMCs, pooled from several time points, taken from a donor given antiretroviral therapy, either interrupted or continuous. Subset: naive CD4+ CD45RA+ CD45RO- T cells. This chain joins TRBV20-1 and TRBJ2-5; D may match TRBD1 or TRBD2 (5 bases each). As DNA, the CDR3 is TGCAGTGCGGAGGTTCGATTGGGGGTTCTGATAGAGACCCAGTACTTC. This sequence encodes CSAEVRLGVLIETQYF.